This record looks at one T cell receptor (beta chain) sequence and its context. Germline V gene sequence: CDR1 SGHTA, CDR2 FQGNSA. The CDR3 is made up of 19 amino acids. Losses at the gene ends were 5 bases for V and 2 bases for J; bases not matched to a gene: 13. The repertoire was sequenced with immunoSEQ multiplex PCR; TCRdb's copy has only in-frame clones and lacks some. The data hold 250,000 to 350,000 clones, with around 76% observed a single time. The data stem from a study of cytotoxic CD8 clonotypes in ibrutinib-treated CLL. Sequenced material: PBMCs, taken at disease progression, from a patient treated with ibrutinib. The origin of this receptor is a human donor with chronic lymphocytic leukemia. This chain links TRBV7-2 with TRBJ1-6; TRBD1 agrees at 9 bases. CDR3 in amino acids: CASSNSRPGQGTYNSPLHF. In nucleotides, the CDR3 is TGTGCCAGCAGCAATTCACGCCCGGGACAGGGCACCTATAATTCACCCCTCCACTTT.